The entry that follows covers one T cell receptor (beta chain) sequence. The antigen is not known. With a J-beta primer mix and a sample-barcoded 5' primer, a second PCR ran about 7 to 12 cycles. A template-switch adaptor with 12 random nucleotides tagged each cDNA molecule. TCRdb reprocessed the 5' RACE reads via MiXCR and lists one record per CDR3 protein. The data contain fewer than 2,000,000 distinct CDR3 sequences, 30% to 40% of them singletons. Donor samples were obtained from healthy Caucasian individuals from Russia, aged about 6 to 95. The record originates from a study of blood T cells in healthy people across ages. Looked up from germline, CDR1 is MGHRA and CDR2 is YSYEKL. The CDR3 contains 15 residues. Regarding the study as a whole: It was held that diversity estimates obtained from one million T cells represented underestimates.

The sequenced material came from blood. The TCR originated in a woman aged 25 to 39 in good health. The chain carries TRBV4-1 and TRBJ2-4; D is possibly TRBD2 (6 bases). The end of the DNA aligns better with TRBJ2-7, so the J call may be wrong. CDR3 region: CASSPGRASGGEQYF. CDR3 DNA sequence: TGCGCCAGCAGCCCAGGACGTGCCTCCGGGGGCGAGCAGTACTTC.